Shown below are 8 T cell receptor beta chains from a single sample sequenced in a study of vaccination and CD4 T cells after COVID-19. Sequencing of cultured CD4+ T cell DNA used the Oncomine TCR Beta short-read assay. TCRdb redid the calling of the PCR reads with MiXCR, one entry per CDR3 protein. The data show more than 12,000 distinct CDR3 sequences, nearly 75% seen once. No antigen has been assigned to these receptors. Treatment here: roughly 11-day PBMC culture with coronavirus spike peptide pools or control peptides (ViraFEST assay). Source material: CD4+ T cells from blood, cultured in vitro. These receptors originate from a human donor who had recovered from COVID-19.

This clonotype is labeled medium-sized (0.01 to 0.1%). The V gene is TRBV11-2, the J gene TRBJ2-7, with D unclear. Germline-derived CDR1 and CDR2 are SGHAT and FQNNGV. The CDR3 consists of 13 residues. The germline V and J ends were trimmed by 3 bases and 3 bases, with 9 bases remaining between them. The CDR3 region is CASSFTFLYEQYF. In DNA, the CDR3 is TGTGCCAGCAGCTTCACCTTCCTCTACGAGCAGTACTTC.

This clonotype was detected once. The chain is built from TRBV25-1 and TRBJ2-2, with D hard to call. The germline V gene encodes CDR1 MGHDK and CDR2 SYGVNS. This CDR3 is built from 16 residues. The V gene lost 3 bases and the J gene lost 5 bases, with 16 bases spanning the gap. DNA for the CDR3: TGTGCCAGCAGTGATTCCCCCTCTTCTGGGACCGGGGAGCTGTTTTTT. Translated, it gives CASSDSPSSGTGELFF.

In its sample, this clonotype is medium-sized. The chain couples TRBV11-2 to TRBJ1-2; D might be TRBD1 (6 bases). The germline V gene has CDR1 SGHAT and CDR2 FQNNGV. This CDR3 has 15 residues. V lost 6 bases and J 2 bases, leaving 16 bases between the germline ends. CDR3 DNA: TGTGCCAGCAGATTTAAAGGGGGGACCAACTATGGCTACACCTTC. Amino acids: CASRFKGGTNYGYTF.

V and J are TRBV18 and TRBJ1-2; 7 bases align to TRBD1. The germline V gene has CDR1 KGHSH and CDR2 LQKENI. This CDR3 comprises 16 residues. The V segment lost 3 bases and the J segment 2 bases; nucleotides outside the gene matches: 9. The CDR3 here is CASSPRTGAENYGYTF. CDR3 bases: TGTGCCAGCTCACCCCGTACAGGGGCGGAAAACTATGGCTACACCTTC.

This chain connects TRBV12-3 or TRBV12-4 to TRBJ2-7; D not resolved. V lost 8 bases and J lost 3, with 8 bases in between. The CDR3 length is 11 residues. The CDR3: CASSFRYEQYF. The CDR3 DNA is TGTGCCAGCTCGTTCCGCTACGAGCAGTACTTC.

This rearrangement joins TRBV27 to TRBJ2-7; 11 bases are shared with TRBD2. This CDR3 region has 16 residues. Germline loops: CDR1 MNHEY, CDR2 SMNVEV (reference sequence). V dropped 2 bases and J dropped 12; count of bases not matched to a gene: 15. CDR3 sequence (DNA): TGTGCCAGCAGTTTACGGCTAGCGGGAGGCGGGACCCAGTGGTACTTC. Residues: CASSLRLAGGGTQWYF.

This chain links TRBV15 with TRBJ1-2; 7 bases align to TRBD1. This CDR3 spans 15 amino acids. With V trimmed by 2 bases and J by 6 bases, 9 bases remained unmatched. Germline values: CDR1 LNHNV, CDR2 YYDKDF (reference sequence). The CDR3 loop reads CATSRRRQGSDGYTF. Here the CDR3 DNA reads TGTGCCACCAGCAGACGACGACAGGGTTCGGATGGCTACACCTTC.

The genes are TRBV6-5 and TRBJ1-5; D gene ambiguous. Germline V lookup: CDR1 MNHEY, CDR2 SVGAGI. Trimming took off 0 bases at V and 2 bases at J, with 5 bases between the two ends. The CDR3 covers 14 residues. CDR3 loop: CASSYSGGNQPQHF. CDR3 in DNA: TGTGCCAGCAGTTACTCTGGAGGCAATCAGCCCCAGCATTTT.